The 8 T cell receptor beta chains listed next were all sequenced from one sample in a study of T cells in Graves' hyperthyroidism and ophthalmopathy. There were TCR beta CDR3 regions amplified from RNA transcripts. The HTBI set primed first-round TCR CDR3 RT-PCR. TCRdb processed the multiplex PCR reads anew with MiXCR; each CDR3 protein has one entry. In the table there are more than 500,000 distinct CDR3 sequences, about 16% of which are singletons. The sequencing sample was made of blood. The source of these receptors is a woman aged 25 to 45 with Graves' ophthalmopathy.

In its sample, this clonotype was seen many times. The chain has TRBV12-3 or TRBV12-4 and TRBJ1-2, with D possibly TRBD1 on 6 matching bases. Trimming took off 6 bases at V and 3 bases at J, with 14 bases between the two ends. The CDR3 is 14 residues long. CDR3 in DNA: TGTGCCAGCAGGACCTTGACAGGAGACTATGGCTACACCTTC. Translating gives CASRTLTGDYGYTF.

Many counts were recorded for this clonotype. The gene calls are TRBV2 and TRBJ2-1, with TRBD2 matching over 9 bases. The CDR3 consists of 14 residues. Germline CDR1 SNHLY, CDR2 FYNNEI. The junction had 2 bases not matched to a gene; V was cut back by 8 bases and J by 0 bases. CDR3: CASLSGSSYNEQFF. The CDR3 region has the DNA TGTGCCAGCCTTAGCGGGAGCTCCTACAATGAGCAGTTCTTC.

This clonotype was counted a few times. V and J are TRBV27 and TRBJ2-1; D remains unclear. The CDR3 has 13 residues. Trimming pared 6 bases from V and 2 bases from J, leaving 8 bases between. Germline loops: CDR1 MNHEY, CDR2 SMNVEV (reference sequence). The CDR3 reads CASRPGPYNEQFF. In DNA form, the CDR3 reads TGTGCCAGCAGGCCGGGCCCCTACAATGAGCAGTTCTTC.

The sample holds many counts of this clonotype. The rearrangement links TRBV30 to TRBJ2-1; 14 bases align to TRBD2. V gave up 2 bases and J gave up 7 bases; unmatched junction bases: 4. The V gene's germline CDR1 is GTSNPN and CDR2 SVGIG (reference sequence). CDR3 length: 15 amino acids. The CDR3 loop reads CAWSPGLAGVNEQFF. The DNA for the CDR3 is TGTGCCTGGAGTCCGGGACTAGCGGGAGTGAATGAGCAGTTCTTC.

There are many counts of this clonotype. The chain is built from TRBV5-1 and TRBJ1-1; D gene ambiguous. CDR3 length: 16 amino acids. With 3 bases removed from V and 6 bases from J, the gap between germline ends came to 21 bases. In germline, CDR1 is SGHRS, CDR2 YFSETQ. CDR3 region: CASSSSPTGAVAEAFF. DNA for the CDR3: TGCGCCAGCAGCTCCAGCCCGACCGGAGCTGTGGCTGAAGCTTTCTTT.

The rearrangement uses TRBV7-3 and TRBJ1-4; D call uncertain. The CDR3 contains 13 residues. The germline V gene has CDR1 SGHTA and CDR2 FQGTGA. V lost 3 bases and J 5 bases, leaving 7 bases between the germline ends. DNA for the CDR3: TGTGCCAGCAGCTTCGGCCAGAATGAAAAACTGTTTTTT. Residues: CASSFGQNEKLFF.

This chain uses TRBV4-2 with TRBJ2-2; possible D gene TRBD2, 6 bases. CDR3 length: 20 amino acids. Germline V gives CDR1 LGHNA, CDR2 YNFKEQ. The V gene lost 0 bases and the J gene lost 1 base, with 21 bases spanning the gap. CDR3: CASSQERSPPGGENTGELFF. The CDR3 nucleotides read TGTGCCAGCAGCCAAGAACGGTCCCCGCCCGGAGGGGAGAACACCGGGGAGCTGTTTTTT.

CDR3 protein: CASSDSAGLRYSNQPQHF. CDR3 coding DNA: TGTGCCAGCAGTGACTCTGCAGGGCTTCGTTATAGCAATCAGCCCCAGCATTTT. J is TRBJ1-5 and V is TRBV6-4; the D gene is possibly TRBD1 (5 bases). V dropped 0 bases and J dropped 0 bases, with 15 bases sitting between them. Per germline, CDR1 MRHNA and CDR2 SNTAGT. This CDR3 contains 18 residues.